The clone carrying this T cell receptor beta chain was seen repeatedly, ten times or more. The antigen remains undetermined. These data belong to a study of CD8 T cells in ankylosing spondylitis. Study-wide points: Researchers reportedly found disease-linked clones significantly enriched in matched ankylosing spondylitis synovial fluid. The authors found the disease-linked clones to be CD8+ and relatively rare in peripheral blood. Made up of roughly 8 highly homologous variants, a TCR beta motif appeared characteristic of ankylosing spondylitis blood.

Library preparation for TCR beta used quantitative 5'-RACE with molecular barcodes. TCRdb re-called the 5' RACE reads through MiXCR, storing one row per CDR3 protein. The data contain 240,000 or so distinct CDR3 sequences, roughly 8.6% of them singletons. The clonotype was recovered from a male donor with ankylosing spondylitis or in good health (not recorded which). The sample taken for sequencing was blood, either unsorted or a sorted T cell fraction (not recorded which).

CDR3 in DNA: TGTGCCAGCAGGCCCAGCACAGATACGCAGTATTTT. It is translated as CASRPSTDTQYF. This sequence joins TRBV12-3 or TRBV12-4 and TRBJ2-3; D ambiguous. Trimming took 6 bases from V and 0 from J, leaving 4 bases between them. The length of the CDR3 is 12 residues.